This TCR beta chain was observed in a study of cytomegalovirus exposure and HLA in healthy donors. Overall study results and limits: Listed as cytomegalovirus-associated were roughly 180 TCR beta chains. Reportedly, cytomegalovirus status was diagnosed with high sensitivity and specificity.

As for this clone: Its specificity is not known.

Per the germline V gene, CDR1 is SQVTM and CDR2 is ANQGSEA. Trimming took 2 bases from V and 7 from J, leaving 21 bases between them. There are 16 residues in the CDR3. Clones were read by immunoSEQ multiplex PCR, and TCRdb kept only the in-frame ones, dropping some. Here the sample spans 110,000 or so clones, 88% being singletons. The sequence derives from a man aged 18-30 years in good health and CMV-seronegative. This chain links TRBV29-1 with TRBJ1-5; D uncertain. Input material: PBMCs. The CDR3 loop is CSVERKGGVFGQPQHF. CDR3 nucleotides: TGCAGCGTTGAACGCAAAGGCGGGGTATTTGGGCAGCCCCAGCATTTT.